A single sample gave rise to the 15 T cell receptor beta chains below, sequenced in a study of blood T cell repertoires in COVID-19. TCRdb's table, derived via immunoSEQ multiplex PCR, lists solely in-frame clones and lacks some. The sample shows more than 85,000 clones, about three quarters of them seen only once. Material: peripheral blood. The receptors shown here come from a human donor in a cohort sampled during active or convalescent COVID-19.

The V and J genes are TRBV29-1 and TRBJ1-2, with a weak D call TRBD1 (6 bases). Germline loops: CDR1 SQVTM, CDR2 ANQGSEA. Between the trimmed V and J ends, which lost 4 bases and 8 bases, there was a span of 11 bases. This CDR3 spans 11 amino acids. The DNA of the CDR3 is TGCAGCGTTGGAGGGACACGCGGCTACACCTTC. Encoded protein: CSVGGTRGYTF.

This clone was seen just once. The rearrangement uses TRBV27 and TRBJ2-4, with TRBD1 matching 7 bases. The V segment lost 4 bases and the J segment 0 bases; nucleotides outside the gene matches: 6. The CDR3 is 16 residues long. CDR1 is MNHEY, CDR2 SMNVEV, per germline (reference sequence). DNA for the CDR3: TGTGCCAGCAGTTCCCTGGGACAGCTAGCCAAAAACATTCAGTACTTC. It specifies CASSSLGQLAKNIQYF.

The chain carries TRBV5-1 and TRBJ2-5, with TRBD2 matching over 12 bases. This CDR3 contains 18 residues. Losses at the gene ends were 1 base for V and 2 bases for J; bases not matched to a gene: 9. Looked up from germline, CDR1 is SGHRS and CDR2 is YFSETQ. The CDR3 DNA follows: TGCGCCAGCAGCTTGACTAGCGGGAGGCGGACTACACAAGAGACCCAGTACTTC. Protein sequence: CASSLTSGRRTTQETQYF. The complete variable domain, with remaining parts taken from reference TRBV5-1 and TRBJ2-5, reads KAGVTQTPRYLIKTRGQQVTLSCSPISGHRSVSWYQQTPGQGLQFLFEYFSETQRNKGNFPGRFSGRQFSNSRSEMNVSTLELGDSALYLCASSLTSGRRTTQETQYFGPGTRLLVL.

V is TRBV7-8 and J is TRBJ2-5; 10 nucleotides align to TRBD1. J lost 5 bases, V lost 5 bases, and 8 bases had no gene match. CDR1 is SGHVS, CDR2 FQNEAQ, per germline. The CDR3 totals 15 residues. The CDR3 DNA sequence: TGTGCCAGCAGCCAATGGACAGGGGGGTCCGAGACCCAGTACTTC. Translation: CASSQWTGGSETQYF.

The chain employs TRBV9 and TRBJ2-3, with 10 bases that match TRBD2. The J segment lost 4 bases and the V segment lost 3 bases, leaving 5 bases of the junction unmatched. Per the germline V gene, CDR1 is SGDLS and CDR2 is YYNGEE. CDR3 length equals 15 residues. CDR3 residues: CASSASGRGADTQYF. The CDR3 bases are TGTGCCAGCAGCGCTAGCGGGAGAGGGGCAGATACGCAGTATTTT.

The count of this clone is one. The chain combines TRBV19 with TRBJ1-5; D is possibly TRBD1 (6 bases). The CDR3 sequence is 15 residues long. Per germline, CDR1 LNHDA and CDR2 SQIVND (reference sequence). The V end lost 6 bases, the J end lost 0 bases, and 12 bases lay between the germline ends. As DNA, the CDR3 is TGTGCCAGTAGACCTTACAGGGTTAGCAATCAGCCCCAGCATTTT. Translated: CASRPYRVSNQPQHF.

The chain links TRBV7-9 to TRBJ1-5; maybe TRBD1 (6 bases). CDR3 length: 16 amino acids. The germline gives CDR1 SEHNR, CDR2 FQNEAQ (reference sequence). V dropped 0 bases and J dropped 6 bases, with 15 bases sitting between them. CDR3 region: CASSLAEVGGGQPQHF. CDR3 nucleotide sequence: TGTGCCAGCAGCTTAGCAGAGGTTGGGGGCGGTCAGCCCCAGCATTTT.

The gene calls are TRBV5-1 and TRBJ2-1; 7 nucleotides agree with TRBD1. V lost 2 bases and J lost 4; bases outside the gene matches: 9. This CDR3 has 16 residues. Germline V CDR1 and CDR2: SGHRS, YFSETQ. The CDR3 loop is CASSFQTGFPYNEQFF. The CDR3 nucleotides read TGCGCCAGCAGCTTCCAGACAGGGTTCCCTTACAATGAGCAGTTCTTC.

The rearrangement links TRBV7-9 to TRBJ2-5; 8 bases match TRBD2. Trimming cost V 5 bases and J 3 bases; bases outside gene matches: 2. CDR3 length equals 13 residues. Germline V gene data show CDR1 as SEHNR and CDR2 as FQNEAQ (reference sequence). The CDR3 nucleotides are TGTGCCAGCAGCATACTAGCGGAAGAGACCCAGTACTTC. Amino acid sequence: CASSILAEETQYF.

The genes are TRBV7-8 and TRBJ1-2; TRBD1 matches at 12 bases. Looked up from germline, CDR1 is SGHVS and CDR2 is FQNEAQ. V shed 4 bases, J shed 8 bases, and the junction held 14 bases outside the gene matches. There are 17 residues in the CDR3. The CDR3 nucleotides read TGTGCCAGCAGCTACAGAGGTCCGGGACAGGGGGCGTGGGGCTACACCTTC. This translates into CASSYRGPGQGAWGYTF.

Only one count was recorded for this clone. The chain has TRBV28 and TRBJ1-5; no definite D call. Per germline, CDR1 MDHEN and CDR2 SYDVKM. The CDR3 is 13 amino acids. The germline V and J ends were trimmed by 7 bases and 4 bases, with 11 bases remaining between them. The CDR3 region is CASIYSGNQPQHF. The CDR3 bases are TGTGCCAGCATCTACTCGGGGAATCAGCCCCAGCATTTT.

This clone was detected once. The rearrangement joins TRBV30 to TRBJ1-2; TRBD1 might be the D (6 bases). The CDR3 runs 12 residues. CDR1 is GTSNPN, CDR2 SVGIG, per germline (reference sequence). V lost 4 bases and J 5 bases, leaving 11 bases between the germline ends. In nucleotides, the CDR3 is TGTGCCTGGACAGGGGAAGGGTATGGCTACACCTTC. As protein: CAWTGEGYGYTF.

The chain uses TRBV28 and TRBJ2-2; tentative D call: TRBD1 (5 bases). The CDR3 runs 13 residues. The V gene's germline CDR1 is MDHEN and CDR2 SYDVKM. V was cut by 7 bases and J by 1 base, with 7 bases left in between. In DNA form, the CDR3 reads TGTGCCAGCAACACAGGGAACACCGGGGAGCTGTTTTTT. Protein product: CASNTGNTGELFF.

V usage is TRBV6-4 and J usage is TRBJ2-2; D is possibly TRBD2 (6 bases). The CDR3 is made up of 18 amino acids. Trimming took off 0 bases at V and 7 bases at J, with 21 bases between the two ends. Per germline, CDR1 MRHNA and CDR2 SNTAGT. The CDR3 loop reads CASSDSSSALLMGGELFF. The CDR3 region has the DNA TGTGCCAGCAGTGACTCGTCTAGCGCCCTTTTAATGGGCGGGGAGCTGTTTTTT.

In this sample, this clone turned up a few times. This chain joins TRBV18 and TRBJ1-1; 9 nucleotides line up with TRBD1. The J segment lost 4 bases and the V segment lost 2 bases, leaving 2 bases of the junction unmatched. The CDR3 contains 14 residues. Germline assignment: CDR1 KGHSH and CDR2 LQKENI. The CDR3: CASSPRQGVTEAFF. Written as DNA, the CDR3 is TGTGCCAGCTCACCAAGACAGGGGGTCACTGAAGCTTTCTTT.